A single sample gave rise to the 3 T cell receptor beta chains below, sequenced in a study of blood T cell repertoires in COVID-19. Here immunoSEQ multiplex PCR was the method, and the copy in TCRdb shows in-frame clones only, minus some. Found here are about 300,000 clones, under 90% of them singletons; the top ten hold 1.5% to 2%. Sequencing used peripheral blood. The origin of the receptors is a woman aged 30 to 39 with COVID-19, enrolled during active disease.

The J gene is TRBJ1-4, the V gene TRBV19; TRBD1 is a possible D gene (6 bases). CDR1 is LNHDA, CDR2 SQIVND, per germline (reference sequence). Trimming stripped 1 base from V and 0 bases from J, with 9 bases between. The length of the CDR3 is 16 residues. The DNA of the CDR3 is TGTGCCAGTAGTATAGGGACAGAAGCAACTAATGAAAAACTGTTTTTT. It encodes CASSIGTEATNEKLFF.

The V call is TRBV7-2, the J call TRBJ1-6; D perhaps matches TRBD1 (5 bases). This CDR3 has 15 amino acids. V lost 5 bases, J lost 8 bases, and 16 bases lay in between. Germline CDR1 and CDR2: SGHTA and FQGNSA. CDR3 protein: CASSPGQGSYSPLHF. The CDR3 nucleotides read TGTGCCAGCAGCCCCGGTCAGGGCTCTTATTCACCCCTCCACTTT.

The chain carries TRBV9 and TRBJ1-1; D is uncertain. The length of the CDR3 is 14 residues. Trimming pared 2 bases from V and 2 bases from J, leaving 10 bases between. Germline lookup yields CDR1 SGDLS and CDR2 YYNGEE. The CDR3 reads CASSVQDENTEAFF. Here the CDR3 DNA reads TGTGCCAGCAGCGTCCAGGATGAAAACACTGAAGCTTTCTTT.